Shown below are 25 T cell receptor beta chains from a single sample sequenced in a study of blood T cell repertoires in COVID-19 (dated by TCRdb to 2018 to 2020). Library preparation used the immunoSEQ multiplex PCR assay. TCRdb holds this immuneACCESS table with in-frame rearrangements only. Some clones are missing; in checked studies, unresolved V genes explain under half, and the rest has no known cause. This sample has 150,000 to 200,000 clones in its table, and around 73% of those were observed once. The ten largest clones take up 15% to 20% of the sample. Sequenced material: PBMCs or T cells enriched from blood (not recorded which). The receptor set was obtained from a woman between 45 and 60 years old who had recovered from COVID-19.

CDR3 coding DNA: TGTGCCAGCTCACCACCGGCAGGGGGGTTTGATAACCACGAGCAGTACTTC. Its protein is CASSPPAGGFDNHEQYF. The V call is TRBV18, the J call TRBJ2-7, with a weak D call TRBD1 (7 bases). V was pared by 0 bases and J by 5 bases, with 20 bases between. The CDR3 loop spans 17 amino acids. Germline V lookup: CDR1 KGHSH, CDR2 LQKENI. Full variable domain (outside the CDR3, taken from reference TRBV18 and TRBJ2-7): NAGVMQNPRHLVRRRGQEARLRCSPMKGHSHVYWYRQLPEEGLKFMVYLQKENIIDESGMPKERFSAEFPKEGPSILRIQQVVRGDSAAYFCASSPPAGGFDNHEQYFGPGTRLTVT.

V usage is TRBV19 and J usage is TRBJ2-3, with 8 nucleotides matching TRBD2. The ends lost 7 bases at V and 3 bases at J; junction bases unmatched: 12. CDR3 length: 16 residues. Germline CDR1 reads LNHDA; CDR2 reads SQIVND (reference sequence). The CDR3 DNA follows: TGTGCCAGTAAACCTTCCAGCGGGAGTTGGACAGATACGCAGTATTTT. Residues: CASKPSSGSWTDTQYF.

The chain has TRBV7-9 and TRBJ2-7, with 11 bases identical to TRBD2. The CDR3 totals 16 residues. CDR1 SEHNR and CDR2 FQNEAQ come from the germline V gene (reference sequence). V trimming: 5 bases; J trimming: 0 bases; junction bases outside the gene matches: 6. The chain's CDR3 is CASSPTSGSVSYEQYF. For the CDR3, the DNA is TGTGCCAGCAGCCCCACTAGCGGGAGCGTCTCCTACGAGCAGTACTTC.

This clone showed up just a few times. V gene TRBV7-2 combines with J gene TRBJ2-7; a possible D gene is TRBD2 (6 bases). Trimming removed 0 bases from V and 1 base from J, with 10 bases in between. Per germline, CDR1 SGHTA and CDR2 FQGNSA. This CDR3 has 15 residues. CDR3 sequence reads: CASSLAQTSSYEQYF. DNA of the CDR3: TGTGCCAGCAGCTTAGCGCAGACTAGTTCCTACGAGCAGTACTTC. The full variable domain, completed using reference TRBV7-2 and TRBJ2-7, is GAGVSQSPSNKVTEKGKDVELRCDPISGHTALYWYRQSLGQGLEFLIYFQGNSAPDKSGLPSDRFSAERTGGSVSTLTIQRTQQEDSAVYLCASSLAQTSSYEQYFGPGTRLTVT.

V usage is TRBV19 and J usage is TRBJ1-6; D perhaps matches TRBD1 (5 bases). This CDR3 contains 17 residues. CDR1 and CDR2 (germline): LNHDA, SQIVND (reference sequence). Trimming removed 7 bases at V and 0 bases at J, with 16 bases between. CDR3 DNA: TGTGCCAGTACCTCGACTCGACAGAGCTCCTATAATTCACCCCTCCACTTT. This translates into CASTSTRQSSYNSPLHF.

The rearrangement links TRBV19 to TRBJ1-5; 9 bases line up with TRBD1. The germline V gene encodes CDR1 LNHDA and CDR2 SQIVND (reference sequence). With V trimmed by 3 bases and J by 6 bases, 6 bases remained unmatched. The CDR3 has 15 residues. The CDR3 nucleotides are TGTGCCAGTAGTATTCCAGACAGGGGGGCTCAGCCCCAGCATTTT. It codes for CASSIPDRGAQPQHF.

V gene TRBV4-1 combines with J gene TRBJ2-7; weak D call: TRBD2 (6 bases). There are 15 residues in the CDR3. V was shortened by 1 base and J by 4 bases, with 14 bases between the two germline ends. CDR1 is MGHRA, CDR2 YSYEKL, per germline. CDR3 sequence (DNA): TGCGCCAGCAGCCAAGGGCAGGAGGGGTTTTACGAGCAGTACTTC. It specifies CASSQGQEGFYEQYF.

V is TRBV2 and J is TRBJ1-6, with 7 nucleotides matching TRBD1. The CDR3 length is 14 residues. V lost 3 bases and J lost 7; bases outside the gene matches: 3. Germline CDR1 is SNHLY and CDR2 is FYNNEI. CDR3 sequence reads: CASSEARGNSPLHF. CDR3 nucleotides: TGTGCCAGCAGTGAGGCCAGGGGGAATTCACCCCTCCACTTT.

The sample holds a few counts of this clone. The chain has TRBV7-2 and TRBJ1-4; 7 nucleotides align to TRBD1. The CDR3 has 15 residues. Germline loops: CDR1 SGHTA, CDR2 FQGNSA. Trimming cost V 2 bases and J 8 bases; bases outside gene matches: 8. The CDR3 DNA reads as TGTGCCAGCAGCTTATCGGGACAGCGGGGGGAAAAACTGTTTTTT. It encodes CASSLSGQRGEKLFF.

The rearrangement links TRBV10-3 to TRBJ1-5, with no clear D. CDR1 is ENHRY and CDR2 is SYGVKD in the germline V gene. V lost 2 bases and J lost 4, with 6 bases in between. The CDR3 length is 13 residues. The CDR3 loop reads CAISESTNQPQHF. Written as DNA, the CDR3 is TGTGCCATCAGTGAGAGCACTAATCAGCCCCAGCATTTT.

The V call is TRBV18, the J call TRBJ1-2, with D uncertain. Germline CDR1 is KGHSH and CDR2 is LQKENI. V was trimmed by 2 bases and J by 3 bases, leaving 13 bases between them. The CDR3 length is 15 residues. The CDR3 loop reads CASSPEGPDYYGYTF. CDR3 DNA: TGTGCCAGCTCACCAGAGGGCCCCGACTACTATGGCTACACCTTC.

This clone was seen only once. The chain joins TRBV9 to TRBJ2-5, with D maybe TRBD2 (5 bases). The CDR3 contains 13 residues. V lost 6 bases and J lost 5, with 14 bases in between. CDR1 is SGDLS and CDR2 is YYNGEE in the germline V gene. Here the CDR3 reads CASTSPGKETQYF. The CDR3 bases are TGTGCCAGCACCTCACCCGGGAAGGAGACCCAGTACTTC.

The V gene is TRBV5-1, the J gene TRBJ2-2; possibly TRBD2 for D (5 bases). This CDR3 comprises 15 residues. V was cut by 0 bases and J by 4 bases, with 10 bases left in between. Looked up from germline, CDR1 is SGHRS and CDR2 is YFSETQ. CDR3 loop: CASSLGPEGTGELFF. The DNA of the CDR3 is TGCGCCAGCAGCTTGGGGCCCGAGGGCACCGGGGAGCTGTTTTTT. Looking up the rest from reference TRBV5-1 and TRBJ2-2 gives the full variable domain: KAGVTQTPRYLIKTRGQQVTLSCSPISGHRSVSWYQQTPGQGLQFLFEYFSETQRNKGNFPGRFSGRQFSNSRSEMNVSTLELGDSALYLCASSLGPEGTGELFFGEGSRLTVL.

This chain joins TRBV19 and TRBJ1-5, with D possibly being TRBD1 (6 bases). The V end lost 3 bases, the J end lost 6 bases, and 15 bases lay between the germline ends. This CDR3 spans 15 amino acids. Germline lookup yields CDR1 LNHDA and CDR2 SQIVND (reference sequence). The CDR3 coding sequence is TGTGCCAGTAGTATCTACAGGGAACTAGGTCAGCCCCAGCATTTT. Encoded protein: CASSIYRELGQPQHF.

The rearrangement uses TRBV4-1 and TRBJ2-3; no reliable D call. Germline CDR1 is MGHRA and CDR2 is YSYEKL. V lost 0 bases to trimming and J lost 1 base, with 8 bases between them. CDR3 length equals 15 residues. This CDR3 reads CASSQDLVGTDTQYF. The CDR3 coding sequence is TGCGCCAGCAGCCAAGATCTAGTGGGCACAGATACGCAGTATTTT.

This rearrangement joins TRBV21-1 to TRBJ2-1; the D call of TRBD2 is as the table states it, not checked on the DNA. TRBV21-1 is shown as a pseudogene. This CDR3 is 19 amino acids long. CDR3 nucleotides: TGTGCCAGCAGCAAAGAATTGACGGCTAGCGGGACCTCCGACAATGAGCAGTTCTTC. Translating gives CASSKELTASGTSDNEQFF.

The rearrangement joins TRBV7-3 to TRBJ2-1; 8 bases map to TRBD2. The V and J ends lost 5 bases and 6 bases, in that order; junction bases with no gene match: 9. The CDR3 contains 15 residues. Germline CDR1 and CDR2: SGHTA and FQGTGA. In DNA, the CDR3 is TGTGCCAGCAGCCTCACCCCTACTAGCGGCAATGAGCAGTTCTTC. It encodes CASSLTPTSGNEQFF.

The chain has TRBV28 and TRBJ2-7, with unresolved D. CDR1 is MDHEN, CDR2 SYDVKM, per germline. The V end was cut by 2 bases, the J end by 4 bases, with 6 bases between. This CDR3 spans 12 amino acids. CDR3 DNA: TGTGCCAGCAGTTTACACACATACGAGCAGTACTTC. Its translation is CASSLHTYEQYF.

CDR3 residues: CASSPPGGGAVTEAFF. The CDR3 DNA is TGTGCCAGCAGTCCCCCGGGCGGGGGGGCGGTCACTGAAGCTTTCTTT. The V call is TRBV27, the J call TRBJ1-1; TRBD1 might be the D (6 bases). Trimming removed 5 bases at V and 4 bases at J, with 20 bases between. CDR3 length equals 16 residues. Germline-derived CDR1 and CDR2 are MNHEY and SMNVEV (reference sequence).

This chain uses TRBV5-1 with TRBJ2-3, with D possibly matching TRBD1 (6 bases). V gave up 3 bases and J gave up 3 bases, with 11 bases separating them. The germline V gene has CDR1 SGHRS and CDR2 YFSETQ. The CDR3 totals 14 residues. Written as DNA, the CDR3 is TGCGCCAGCAGCTCCGTGGGGGCAACAGATACGCAGTATTTT. This gives the protein CASSSVGATDTQYF.

The chain links TRBV4-2 to TRBJ2-5; D is perhaps TRBD2 (5 bases). CDR1 is LGHNA and CDR2 is YNFKEQ in the germline V gene. The ends were cut back, 0 bases at V and 1 base at J, with 9 bases in the middle. The CDR3 totals 15 residues. CDR3 nucleotide sequence: TGTGCCAGCAGCCAAGATTCACTAGGCCAAGAGACCCAGTACTTC. This codes for CASSQDSLGQETQYF.

The chain is built from TRBV30 and TRBJ1-1; no clear D gene. The CDR3 covers 14 residues. The ends were cut back, 5 bases at V and 1 base at J, with 14 bases in the middle. CDR1 and CDR2 from the germline V gene are GTSNPN and SVGIG (reference sequence). CDR3 sequence: CAWVPVVGNTEAFF. The CDR3 DNA reads as TGTGCCTGGGTACCGGTGGTTGGGAACACTGAAGCTTTCTTT.

Concerning this clone itself: One end of the junction fails to match germline, which may point to a read error. V and J are TRBV6-5 and TRBJ1-6; no clear D. The CDR3 is made up of 15 amino acids. Germline V CDR1 and CDR2: MNHEY, SVGAGI. CDR3 bases: TGTGCCAGCAGTCACTCCAAGGGTCGGGGTTCACCCCTCCACTTT. Encoded protein: CASSHSKGRGSPLHF.

The chain has TRBV7-2 and TRBJ2-5; 7 bases match TRBD2. This CDR3 spans 16 amino acids. V gave up 1 base and J gave up 1 base; unmatched junction bases: 6. Germline V gene data show CDR1 as SGHTA and CDR2 as FQGNSA. CDR3 coding DNA: TGTGCCAGCAGCTTAGGGTTCGGCGGGGGCCAAGAGACCCAGTACTTC. It encodes CASSLGFGGGQETQYF.

The rearrangement links TRBV2 to TRBJ2-1, with a possible D match to TRBD2 (7 bases). Between the trimmed V and J ends, which lost 8 bases and 9 bases, there was a span of 11 bases. This CDR3 region has 11 residues. Germline V gene data show CDR1 as SNHLY and CDR2 as FYNNEI. The CDR3 nucleotides read TGTGCCAGCGGGGGGGCTGGTGAGCAGTTCTTC. This sequence encodes CASGGAGEQFF.